The rows below give T cell receptor beta chains drawn from one sample of a study of cytomegalovirus exposure and HLA in healthy donors. Measured with immunoSEQ multiplex PCR; TCRdb has only the in-frame clones, and not every one. The table lists under 200,000 clones, roughly 80% of them singletons. The sequenced material came from PBMCs. The receptors come from a woman in her forties in good health and CMV-seronegative. Both conserved end residues are part of each CDR3. Fields, in order: J gene, V gene, CDR3 protein.

J gene: TRBJ2-6
V gene: TRBV5-6
CDR3 protein: CASSLGATGLLSGANVLTF

J gene: TRBJ2-1
V gene: TRBV5-6
CDR3 protein: CASSLVTLSSYNEQFF

J gene: TRBJ1-1
V gene: TRBV2
CDR3 protein: CASSRDRVSNTEAFF

J gene: TRBJ2-2
V gene: TRBV6-5
CDR3 protein: CASSYASRESTGELFF

J gene: TRBJ2-3
V gene: TRBV7-6
CDR3 protein: CASSLGGQAQYF

J gene: NA
V gene: TRBV4-1
CDR3 protein: CASSQSLAGGYEQYF

J gene: TRBJ1-2
V gene: TRBV4-1
CDR3 protein: CASSQAIDRVLSGYTF

J gene: TRBJ2-5
V gene: TRBV4-2
CDR3 protein: CASSQERLAGAPGEETQYF

J gene: TRBJ1-2
V gene: TRBV10-3
CDR3 protein: CARRNRQGQYHTLYGYTF

J gene: TRBJ2-7
V gene: TRBV11-2
CDR3 protein: CASSLGRLVGGIYEQYF

J gene: TRBJ1-4
V gene: TRBV4-1
CDR3 protein: CASSQDFHSLHGEKLFF

J gene: TRBJ1-1
V gene: TRBV28
CDR3 protein: CASSTLTGGTEAFF

J gene: TRBJ1-1
V gene: TRBV27
CDR3 protein: CASRPPGGYTEAFF

J gene: TRBJ1-1
V gene: TRBV29-1
CDR3 protein: CSVDKGQRGTEAFF

J gene: TRBJ1-1
V gene: TRBV4-1
CDR3 protein: CASARTGNTEAFF

J gene: TRBJ2-4
V gene: TRBV4-2
CDR3 protein: CASSQVVVQGNIQYF

J gene: TRBJ1-6
V gene: TRBV5-1
CDR3 protein: CASSLRAGANSPLHF

J gene: TRBJ2-7
V gene: TRBV28
CDR3 protein: CASSFGRVFEQYF

J gene: TRBJ2-5
V gene: TRBV19
CDR3 protein: CASSGVPGQLGVTTQYF

J gene: TRBJ2-4
V gene: TRBV7-9
CDR3 protein: CASSFGGVENIQYF

J gene: TRBJ2-3
V gene: TRBV5-1
CDR3 protein: CASSLRTSGGPDTQYF

J gene: TRBJ2-3
V gene: TRBV5-1
CDR3 protein: CASSFRTGTVDTQYF